This T cell receptor beta chain was captured by sequencing in a study of blood T cells in healthy people across ages. In its sample, this clonotype was seen a few times. Germline-derived CDR1 and CDR2 are SGHDT and YYEEEE. Trimming shortened V by 1 base and J by 2 bases, and 14 bases separated the two germline ends. The CDR3 is 16 residues long. Next came a second PCR, run for about 6 to 12 cycles, which used a sample-barcoded 5' primer along with a J-beta primer mix. Via MiXCR, TCRdb re-called the 5' RACE reads, giving one row per CDR3 protein. This sample has 1,800,000 or so distinct CDR3 sequences, with about two fifths found just once.

The sequencing sample was made of blood. This clonotype was sampled from a human donor in good health. V gene TRBV5-6 combines with J gene TRBJ2-3, with D possibly called TRBD1 or TRBD2 (5 bases each). Here the CDR3 DNA reads TGTGCCAGCAGCTTGTTTCCGGGGACCTCCACAGATACGCAGTATTTT. Translated: CASSLFPGTSTDTQYF.